These 12 T cell receptor beta chains were sequenced from one sample in a study of blood T cell repertoires in COVID-19. Data came from immunoSEQ multiplex PCR; TCRdb stores just in-frame clones and leaves some out. Counted here are 9,000 to 15,000 clones, approximately 82% occurring once; the ten biggest clones make up about a fifth. The specimen was peripheral blood. The receptors were gathered from a human donor in a cohort sampled during active COVID-19.

This chain connects TRBV7-3 to TRBJ2-1, with 11 positions matching TRBD2. V dropped 3 bases and J dropped 8; count of bases not matched to a gene: 3. The CDR3 runs 14 residues. Germline CDR1 SGHTA, CDR2 FQGTGA. The DNA of the CDR3 is TGTGCCAGCAGCTTTAGCGGGGGGGCCCATGAGCAGTTCTTC. Translating gives CASSFSGGAHEQFF.

The gene calls are TRBV19 and TRBJ2-5; the D gene is possibly TRBD2 (6 bases). From germline, CDR1 is LNHDA and CDR2 SQIVND (reference sequence). The CDR3 has 16 amino acids. Trimming pared 8 bases from V and 5 bases from J, leaving 24 bases between. The CDR3 DNA sequence: TGTGCCAGTGCCCGGGCGGGGCCTACCACCTGGGAGACCCAGTACTTC. It codes for CASARAGPTTWETQYF.

This sequence joins TRBV28 and TRBJ1-1, with 7 positions matching TRBD1. V lost 6 bases, J lost 4 bases, and 11 bases stayed unmatched. The CDR3 is 15 amino acids. The germline gives CDR1 MDHEN, CDR2 SYDVKM. CDR3 DNA: TGTGCCAGCAGCATTTCTACAGGGGTAGGCACTGAAGCTTTCTTT. It is translated as CASSISTGVGTEAFF.

V is TRBV4-2 and J is TRBJ1-4; D gene uncertain. The CDR3 is 16 residues long. The germline V gene encodes CDR1 LGHNA and CDR2 YNFKEQ. Trimming cost V 0 bases and J 0 bases, with 8 bases left between them. CDR3 region: CASSQDLRATNEKLFF. CDR3 DNA: TGTGCCAGCAGCCAAGATCTCCGAGCAACTAATGAAAAACTGTTTTTT.

The chain has TRBV5-1 and TRBJ2-5; D might be TRBD2 (6 bases). Germline V gene sequence: CDR1 SGHRS, CDR2 YFSETQ. This CDR3 spans 15 amino acids. Trimming shortened V by 3 bases and J by 5 bases, and 17 bases separated the two germline ends. The CDR3 bases are TGCGCCAGCAGCTCGGCGGGACGGTTTTCGGAGACCCAGTACTTC. The encoded protein is CASSSAGRFSETQYF.

The chain is built from TRBV5-1 and TRBJ2-3; 9 nucleotides line up with TRBD2. From germline, CDR1 is SGHRS and CDR2 YFSETQ. This CDR3 is 17 amino acids long. V lost 6 bases and J lost 5; bases outside the gene matches: 16. The chain's CDR3 is CASKGLSGGSLRDTQYF. DNA of the CDR3: TGCGCCAGCAAGGGGCTTAGCGGGGGAAGTCTCAGAGATACGCAGTATTTT.

This chain connects TRBV30 to TRBJ2-7, with D possibly being TRBD1 (6 bases). Germline V gene data show CDR1 as GTSNPN and CDR2 as SVGIG (reference sequence). Trimming removed 2 bases at V and 2 bases at J, with 16 bases between. This CDR3 spans 15 amino acids. The DNA of the CDR3 is TGTGCCTGGAGTCGATTTGCGACAGGACCCTACGAGCAGTACTTC. It specifies CAWSRFATGPYEQYF.

This chain uses TRBV6-1 with TRBJ1-2, with 8 bases identical to TRBD1. Germline V CDR1 and CDR2: MNHNS, SASEGT. The CDR3 contains 13 residues. V gave up 3 bases and J gave up 4 bases; unmatched junction bases: 1. CDR3 in DNA: TGTGCCAGCAGTGACAGGGGGCCCTATGGCTACACCTTC. It translates to CASSDRGPYGYTF.

The rearrangement uses TRBV7-2 and TRBJ2-1; weak D call: TRBD1 (5 bases). The CDR3 consists of 13 residues. The V gene lost 4 bases and the J gene lost 9 bases, with 13 bases spanning the gap. Germline-derived CDR1 and CDR2 are SGHTA and FQGNSA. CDR3 in amino acids: CASSSSPGLEQFF. CDR3 nucleotide sequence: TGTGCCAGCAGCTCCTCCCCAGGGCTTGAGCAGTTCTTC.

This clone has a handful of counts. This sequence joins TRBV3-1 (or the pseudogene TRBV3-2) and TRBJ1-1, with a tentative D call TRBD1 (6 bases). The germline CDR1 and CDR2 sequences are LGHDT and YNNKEL (reference sequence). This CDR3 is 17 amino acids long. V was trimmed by 4 bases and J by 0 bases, leaving 18 bases between them. In nucleotides, the CDR3 is TGTGCCAGCAGCCTAAACGCAGGGGTCTGGGTGAACACTGAAGCTTTCTTT. Translating gives CASSLNAGVWVNTEAFF.

This chain links TRBV15 with TRBJ2-1, with D perhaps TRBD2 (5 bases). The CDR3 spans 15 residues. Germline V gene data show CDR1 as LNHNV and CDR2 as YYDKDF (reference sequence). Trimming stripped 4 bases from V and 6 bases from J, with 16 bases between. As DNA, the CDR3 is TGTGCCACCAGCACGAGGACGGGAATGGGCAATGAGCAGTTCTTC. As protein: CATSTRTGMGNEQFF.

This clone was recorded once. The chain links TRBV19 to TRBJ1-2; the D gene is possibly TRBD1 (6 bases). The V end lost 3 bases, the J end lost 8 bases, and 19 bases lay between the germline ends. This CDR3 has 15 amino acids. CDR1 LNHDA and CDR2 SQIVND come from the germline V gene (reference sequence). CDR3: CASSIPQGLRAGYTF. CDR3 sequence (DNA): TGTGCCAGTAGTATTCCTCAGGGGTTGCGCGCGGGCTACACCTTC. Full variable domain (remainder filled in from reference TRBV19 and TRBJ1-2): DGGITQSPKYLFRKEGQNVTLSCEQNLNHDAMYWYRQDPGQGLRLIYYSQIVNDFQKGDIAEGYSVSREKKESFPLTVTSAQKNPTAFYLCASSIPQGLRAGYTFGSGTRLTVV.